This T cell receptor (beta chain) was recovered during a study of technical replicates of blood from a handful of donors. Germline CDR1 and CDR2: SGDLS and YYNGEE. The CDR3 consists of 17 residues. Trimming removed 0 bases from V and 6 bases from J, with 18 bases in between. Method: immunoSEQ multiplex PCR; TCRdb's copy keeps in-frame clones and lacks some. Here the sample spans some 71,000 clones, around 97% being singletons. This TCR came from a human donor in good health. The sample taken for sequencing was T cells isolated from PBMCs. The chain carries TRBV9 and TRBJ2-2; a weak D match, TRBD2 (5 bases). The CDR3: CASSVGGGRGVAGELFF. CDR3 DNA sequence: TGTGCCAGCAGCGTAGGTGGAGGAAGAGGTGTTGCCGGGGAGCTGTTTTTT.